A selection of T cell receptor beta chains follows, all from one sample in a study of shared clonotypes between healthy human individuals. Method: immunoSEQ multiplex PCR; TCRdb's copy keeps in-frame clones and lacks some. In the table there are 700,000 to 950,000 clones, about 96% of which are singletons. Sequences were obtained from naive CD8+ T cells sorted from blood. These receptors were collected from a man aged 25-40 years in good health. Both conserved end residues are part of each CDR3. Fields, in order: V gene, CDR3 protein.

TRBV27 CASSVGTGELFF
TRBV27 CASKEGLAGIKNEQFF
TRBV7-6 CASSGTGGTSSYEQYF
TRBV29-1 CSAESGTTYNEQFF
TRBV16 CASSPQFHEQYF
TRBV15 CATSRDGLAGATGELFF
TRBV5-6 CASSSRQSSRHGYTF
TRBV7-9 CASRTKLGTSGSEQYF
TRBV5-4 CASSLPDSGEKLFF
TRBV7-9 CASSQGQVQETQYF
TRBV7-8 CASSPPPAGVITDTQYF
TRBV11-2 CASSLEASSYNEQFF
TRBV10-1 CASSESMRSYEQYF
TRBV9 CASSVVWTANTEAFF
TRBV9 CASSVLGRIRDTQYF
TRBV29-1 CSGVSGRGNEQFF
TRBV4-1 CASSQEGTSGGTDTQYF
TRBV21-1 CASSSRDRTYNEQFF
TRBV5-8 CASSLVGTGQETQYF
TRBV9 CASSGNEYEQYF
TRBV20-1 CSASHRGGAFF
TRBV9 CASSAKGSDRETQYF
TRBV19 CASSIWRTGTYEQYF
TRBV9 CASSVSVGYSYEQYF